This T cell receptor (beta chain) was captured in a study of human T cells and chemical hapten exposure. Study details: 2% DPC applied to an approximately 2 cm by approximately 2 cm arm area sensitized donors. In the roughly 25-week study, patients were dosed weekly with diphenylcyclopropenone on the scalp throughout. A mostly female patient group had alopecia areata, totalis or universalis. General study findings and limits: Among expanded TCRs, significantly more large CDR3 similarity clusters formed than among controls.

This CDR3 is 13 amino acids long. Trimming stripped 8 bases from V and 0 bases from J, with 10 bases between. In germline, CDR1 is SGHTA, CDR2 FQGNSA. This clonotype was counted many times. Antigen specificity is unknown. Via MiXCR, TCRdb re-called the RACE reads, giving one row per CDR3 protein. This sample has around 40,000 distinct CDR3 sequences; 10% to 15% occur once, and the top ten carry roughly 2%. Time point: patch test 3, about 24 weeks after DPC sensitization. Regarding treatment: therapeutic diphenylcyclopropenone sensitization with weekly scalp DPC. RNA extraction used unfractionated whole blood as the source of total RNA.

V gene TRBV7-2 combines with J gene TRBJ1-1; D is ambiguous. The material sequenced was whole blood, taken in connection with sensitization to the hapten diphenylcyclopropenone (DPC). This sequence originates from a woman in her thirties or forties with alopecia areata. Some clones in this sample may be carry-over from other donors' samples. The CDR3 sequence: CASLRIMNTEAFF. The CDR3 DNA reads TGTGCCAGCCTTAGAATCATGAACACTGAAGCTTTCTTT.